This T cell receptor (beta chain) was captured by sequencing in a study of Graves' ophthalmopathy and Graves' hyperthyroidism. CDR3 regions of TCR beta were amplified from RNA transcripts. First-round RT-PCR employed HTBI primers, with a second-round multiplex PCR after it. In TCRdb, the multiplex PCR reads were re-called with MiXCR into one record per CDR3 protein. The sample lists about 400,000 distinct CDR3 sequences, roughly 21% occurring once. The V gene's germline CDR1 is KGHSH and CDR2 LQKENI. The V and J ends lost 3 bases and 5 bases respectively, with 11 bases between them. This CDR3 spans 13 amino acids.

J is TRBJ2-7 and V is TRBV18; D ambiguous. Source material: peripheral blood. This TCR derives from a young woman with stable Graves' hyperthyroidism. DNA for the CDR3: TGTGCCAGCTCACCGACCCCAGGCAACGAGCAGTACTTC. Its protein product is CASSPTPGNEQYF.